The rows below give T cell receptor beta chains drawn from one sample of a study of OX40 agonist ivuxolimab in advanced cancers. Only in-frame clones appear in the TCRdb table, and some are missing; sequencing was by immunoSEQ multiplex PCR. The sample yields approximately 57,000 clones, roughly 88% seen once. The specimen was CD4+ or CD8+ T cells sorted from blood, collected in a trial of the OX40 agonist ivuxolimab. The receptor set was obtained from an adult with an advanced solid tumor such as melanoma, head and neck, liver or kidney cancer. CDR3s leave out the opening cysteine and the closing phenylalanine or tryptophan.

v_call cdr3_aa
TRBV30 ACTVPGAQETQY
TRBV18 ASSLDGAYGYT
TRBV5-6 ASSLDSRTAYGYT
TRBV5-4 ASSLVGRDSSQY
TRBV6-6 ASSYPPGQTYEQY
TRBV7-7 ASRLAGGGELF
TRBV5-4 ASSLRTGLYEQY
TRBV6-5 ASSYSPSSDSEQY
TRBV28 ASNKGTGNLHEQY
TRBV18 ASSRDRAAPNSPLH
TRBV7-6 ASSLDSNQPQH
TRBV6-6 ASTLTGGNTGELF
TRBV7-9 ASSFRQESTDTQY
TRBV7-3 ASTPGWAGANVLT
TRBV15 ATSTMNTEAF
TRBV6-5 ASSYSTEEKLF
TRBV7-9 ASSLDRNEKLF
TRBV11-2 ASSQGLAGWEQF
TRBV2 ASSRDFQSKLF
TRBV5-4 ASSLGSGSSYNEQF
TRBV4-2 ASSLTSGSADTQY
TRBV6-5 ASSAQGVGEPQH
TRBV6-1 ASSESWGEKLF
TRBV5-1 ASSRGGMDIQY
TRBV29-1 SVDPSGSTDTQY
TRBV28 ASTLGERGTGELF
TRBV10-1 ASSLNQDDTQY
TRBV28 ASSLQGYEQY
TRBV6-6 AIQDSGGTDTQY
TRBV19 ASSPGGGADTQY
TRBV30 AWSVGALEGLVEQF
TRBV6-5 ASRLTELNTEAF
TRBV25-1 ASSELEGTGNTIY
TRBV5-1 ASRPGESTDTQY
TRBV30 AWNRDGHSETQY
TRBV5-4 ASSGGPENIQY
TRBV2 ANREEAGNEKLF
TRBV5-1 ASSSGLAGVIDTQY
TRBV19 ASRTTSGWGRETQY
TRBV28 ASSIRDSRNPNEKLF
TRBV5-3 ARSRKIYRAPSSYEQY
TRBV5-6 ASTAQVTDTQY
TRBV25-1 ASSELADLTDTQY
TRBV7-9 ASSPLGNTIY
TRBV7-9 ASSLGQGGMETQY
TRBV7-9 ASSATDRGSGNTIY
TRBV18 ASSPDSQETQY
TRBV14 ASSQPGPITRNQPQH
TRBV2 ASNQGRRNTIY
TRBV6-5 ATSGTNYEQY
TRBV4-2 ASSQSSGLNTGELF